Listed below are T cell receptor beta chains from one sample, sequenced in a study of T cell repertoires in cytomegalovirus infection. TCRdb recomputed calls from the reads with MiXCR, one row per CDR3 protein. This table has about 770,000 distinct CDR3 sequences, about 28% appearing once. No antigen is known for these receptors. The material was cultured CD8+ T cells from PBMCs, obtained from culture after CMV antigen stimulation. Every receptor here comes from a human donor in good health (CMV status not recorded). Some clones in this sample may be carry-over from other donors' samples. CDR3s include the opening cysteine and the closing phenylalanine or tryptophan. D genes are given only for firm matches. For some rows the clone size is stated as once, few or many, or as a class when expanded; others skip it.

>17|once|TRBD1|TRBV9|TRBJ1-1
TGTGCCAGCAGCGAGACTTTGACAGGGGTGATGAACACTGAAGCTTTCTTT
CASSETLTGVMNTEAFF
>16|NA|NA|TRBV4-3|TRBJ2-2
TGCGCCAGCAGCCAAGGAACAGGGCAGAACACCGGGGAGCTGTTTTTT
CASSQGTGQNTGELFF
>21|few|NA|TRBV15|TRBJ1-5
TGTGCCACCAGCAGAGATTTTGGGAGGGCGTACCCACATTATAGCAATCAGCCCCAGCATTTT
CATSRDFGRAYPHYSNQPQHF
>15|many|TRBD2|TRBV7-8|TRBJ2-3
TGTGCCAGCAGCCCAAGCGGGGGGGCGACAGATACGCAGTATTTT
CASSPSGGATDTQYF
>14|few|NA|TRBV6-1|TRBJ1-1
TGTGCCAGCAGTGTTGTGCTTTCGGAGTCTGAAGCTTTCTTT
CASSVVLSESEAFF
>20|NA|TRBD2|TRBV4-1|TRBJ2-3
TGTGCCAGCAGCCGCCCTCAAGGGCTAGCGGGGGGTCACGGAACAGATACGCAGTATTTT
CASSRPQGLAGGHGTDTQYF
>17|many|TRBD2|TRBV7-2|TRBJ2-4
TGTGCCAGCAGCTTAGAGTGGCTAGCGGGGGCTAAAAACATTCAGTACTTC
CASSLEWLAGAKNIQYF
>16|many|NA|TRBV7-6|TRBJ1-6
TGTGCCAGCAGCTTAGTTCTCGGGACGGATAATTCACCCCTCCACTTT
CASSLVLGTDNSPLHF
>13|once|TRBD1|TRBV11-2|TRBJ2-1
TGTGCCAGCAGGGGACAGGGGGCTGATGAGCAGTTCTTC
CASRGQGADEQFF
>13|NA|NA|TRBV10-3|TRBJ2-7
TGTGCCATCAGTGAGTCCCTAGGACGTGAGCAGTACTTC
CAISESLGREQYF
>16|NA|NA|TRBV7-6|TRBJ2-1
TGTGCCAGCAGCCCAACCACATACCCCAGACAGGCCAAGCAGTTCTTC
CASSPTTYPRQAKQFF
>15|NA|NA|TRBV4-1|TRBJ1-1
TGCGCCAGCAGCCAAGGCGGAGGGCTGAACACTGAAGCTTTCTTT
CASSQGGGLNTEAFF
>15|few|NA|TRBV4-1|TRBJ1-6
TGCGCCAGCAGCCACCAGAGCTCCTATAATTCACCCCTCCACTTT
CASSHQSSYNSPLHF
>16|NA|NA|TRBV27|TRBJ2-3
TGTGCCAGCAGTTTCCTAGTCGACCTTAGCACAGATACGCAGTATTTT
CASSFLVDLSTDTQYF
>18|many|TRBD2|TRBV7-2|TRBJ2-1
TGTGCCAGCAGCTTAGGGATAGGAGCGGGGGGTCCAGGTGATGAGCAGTTCTTC
CASSLGIGAGGPGDEQFF
>17|NA|NA|TRBV3-1|TRBJ2-2
TGTGCCAGCACCCCCCTCTTTCAGGACGATTACACCGGGGAGCTGTTTTTT
CASTPLFQDDYTGELFF
>14|NA|NA|TRBV18|TRBJ2-1
TGTGCCAGCCCGGACCAGGTTGGGTCCAATGAGCAGTTCTTC
CASPDQVGSNEQFF
>16|NA|TRBD2|TRBV12-3/TRBV12-4|TRBJ2-5
TGTGCCAGCAGTTTCTCCACTAGCGGGGGGCAAGAGACCCAGTACTTC
CASSFSTSGGQETQYF
>15|few|NA|TRBV7-2|TRBJ2-3
TGTGCCAGCAGCTTAGAGACTCTCTTGGGAGATACGCAGTATTTT
CASSLETLLGDTQYF
>19|few|NA|TRBV7-8|TRBJ2-1
TGTGCCAGCAGCTTCAATCCGCACGGGGGCACCGGTCCCTACAATGAGCAGTTCTTC
CASSFNPHGGTGPYNEQFF
>13|many|NA|TRBV12-5|TRBJ2-3
TGTGCTAGTGGTTTGACACTCACAGATACGCAGTATTTT
CASGLTLTDTQYF
>16|few|TRBD2|TRBV4-3|TRBJ2-2
TGCGCCAGCAGCCTAGCGGGCGGGGGATACACCGGGGAGCTGTTTTTT
CASSLAGGGYTGELFF
>11|NA|NA|TRBV7-8|TRBJ2-7
TGTGCCATTGGGGGGAGGGGGGAGCAGTACTTC
CAIGGRGEQYF
>15|NA|TRBD2|TRBV2|TRBJ2-3
TGTGCCAGCAGGTCGGGACTAGCGGTCGCAGATACGCAGTATTTT
CASRSGLAVADTQYF
>14|NA|NA|TRBV6-5|TRBJ1-1
TGTGCCAGCAGTTACTCCGGCTCCGGCACTGAAGCTTTCTTT
CASSYSGSGTEAFF
>13|few|NA|TRBV19|TRBJ2-7
TGTGCCAGTAGTGAGACAGAGTCCTACGAGCAGTACTTC
CASSETESYEQYF
>15|few|NA|TRBV5-1|TRBJ2-7
TGCGCCAGCAGCCCGGCCTTGGACGGGGCCTACGAGCAGTACTTC
CASSPALDGAYEQYF
>18|few|NA|TRBV7-9|TRBJ2-2
TGTGCCAGCAGCTTAGCTTCCGGGTCCCAAAGAGGGTACGGGGAGCTGTTTTTT
CASSLASGSQRGYGELFF
>15|NA|TRBD1|TRBV15|TRBJ1-6
TGTGCCACCACCCTGGACAGGGGAAGCGGTTCACCCCTCCACTTT
CATTLDRGSGSPLHF
>14|NA|NA|TRBV4-3|TRBJ1-1
TGCGCCAGCAGCCAAGAGTCGGTCGGGACTGAAGCTTTCTTT
CASSQESVGTEAFF
>11|NA|NA|TRBV6-1|TRBJ1-1
TGTGCCAGCAGTGATCGGGGGGAAGCTTTCTTT
CASSDRGEAFF
>19|NA|TRBD2|TRBV6-2/TRBV6-3|TRBJ2-1
TGTGCCAGCAGTTACTCGGCAGCGGGGGGGCCTGATTATGGCAATGAGCAGTTCTTC
CASSYSAAGGPDYGNEQFF
>15|many|NA|TRBV7-9|TRBJ1-1
TGTGCCAGCAGCCTTACTGGAGGGGCAAACACTGAAGCTTTCTTT
CASSLTGGANTEAFF
>14|NA|NA|TRBV6-1|TRBJ1-6
TGTGCCAGCAGTGAACCCTACCGCAAATCACCCCTCCACTTT
CASSEPYRKSPLHF
>15|NA|NA|TRBV14|TRBJ1-1
TGTGCCAGCAGCCTCACCGAAAGGGTGAACACTGAAGCTTTCTTT
CASSLTERVNTEAFF
>14|NA|NA|TRBV11-3|TRBJ1-1
TGTGCCAGCAGCCAAGGACGGGGATACACTGAAGCTTTCTTT
CASSQGRGYTEAFF
>12|NA|NA|TRBV12-3/TRBV12-4|TRBJ2-3
TGTGCCAGCAGTGCGTTGGGAGATACGCAGTATTTT
CASSALGDTQYF
>14|once|NA|TRBV10-2|TRBJ1-5
TGCGCCAGCAGTGATTCCGGGCCGAGTCAGCCCCAGCATTTT
CASSDSGPSQPQHF
>14|NA|TRBD1|TRBV2|TRBJ2-1
TGTGCCAGCCTGACAGGGGGAGCCTACAATGAGCAGTTCTTC
CASLTGGAYNEQFF
>15|many|TRBD1|TRBV9|TRBJ1-2
TGTGCCAGCAGCCTTGGGACAGGGATAAACTATGGCTACACCTTC
CASSLGTGINYGYTF
>14|many|NA|TRBV6-1|TRBJ1-4
TGTGCCAGCAGTTCCAGGGTTAGGGATAGAAAACTGTTTTTT
CASSSRVRDRKLFF
>17|NA|NA|TRBV4-1|TRBJ1-1
TGCGCCAGCAGCCAAGACCCCAAGATCTTAGTGAACACTGAAGCTTTCTTT
CASSQDPKILVNTEAFF